A selection of T cell receptor beta chains follows, all from one sample in a study of blood T cell repertoires in COVID-19. Sequencing was performed with immunoSEQ multiplex PCR; in TCRdb, only in-frame clones are kept and a portion is missing. The sample shows about 190,000 clones, under 80% of them seen only once. The specimen was PBMCs or T cells enriched from blood (not recorded which). The origin of the receptors is a woman in her 50s with acute COVID-19. CDR3s include the opening cysteine and the closing phenylalanine or tryptophan. D genes are given only for firm matches. Size is stated for part of the rows, as once, few or many counts, or as a class when the clone is expanded.

j_call	clone_size	v_call	d_call	cdr3_nt	cdr3_aa
TRBJ1-2	.	TRBV19	.	TGTGCCAGTAGCGAACAGGGCTCCCCCTATGGCTACACCTTC	CASSEQGSPYGYTF
TRBJ1-2	.	TRBV3-1/TRBV3-2	TRBD1	TGTGCCAGCAGCCAGACAGGGGCGGGTAACTATGGCTACACCTTC	CASSQTGAGNYGYTF
TRBJ1-1	.	TRBV27	TRBD1	TGTGCCAGTCAACCCTTCGGGACAGAGAACACTGAAGCTTTCTTT	CASQPFGTENTEAFF
TRBJ1-1	.	TRBV6-5	.	TGTGCCAGCAGTTACCCAGGAAGCCGGAACACTGAAGCTTTCTTT	CASSYPGSRNTEAFF
TRBJ2-3	.	TRBV7-8	.	TGTGCCAGCAGACCCGGCGCGGGGTTCGGGACAGATACGCAGTATTTT	CASRPGAGFGTDTQYF
TRBJ1-6	.	TRBV27	.	TGTGCCAGCAGCCTAGGGGTTAATTCACCCCTCCACTTT	CASSLGVNSPLHF
TRBJ2-3	.	TRBV6-5	.	TGTGCCAGCAGTTACGGAGGGGCCCCAACAGATACGCAGTATTTT	CASSYGGAPTDTQYF
TRBJ2-1	.	TRBV5-4	.	TGTGCCAGCAGCTTAGAGATGTGGGAGCAGTTCTTC	CASSLEMWEQFF
TRBJ1-3	.	TRBV5-5	TRBD1	TGTGCCAGCAGCTTCAATCTACAGGGGACTCGAAACACCATATATTTT	CASSFNLQGTRNTIYF
TRBJ1-2	few	TRBV28	.	TGTGCCAGCAGGGGAAACCTCGGGGGGCGCTGGGGCACCTTC	CASRGNLGGRWGTF
TRBJ1-5	.	TRBV7-9	TRBD1	TGTGCCAGCAGTCTAGGGACAGGGAACAATCAGCCCCAGCATTTT	CASSLGTGNNQPQHF
TRBJ1-1	.	TRBV5-1	.	TGCGCCAGCAGCTTGGGACACGCGAACACTGAAGCTTTCTTT	CASSLGHANTEAFF
TRBJ1-6	.	TRBV24-1	TRBD1	TGTGCCACCAGTGATCCAAATCCGGGACAGGGCCCTTCCTATAATTCACCCCTCCACTTT	CATSDPNPGQGPSYNSPLHF
TRBJ2-2	.	TRBV3-1/TRBV3-2	.	TGTGCCAGCAGCCTCCGGGAAACCGGGGAGCTGTTTTTT	CASSLRETGELFF
TRBJ1-4	.	TRBV5-1	.	TGCGCCAGCAGCCGGCTGGGGGGATCAACTAATGAAAAACTGTTTTTT	CASSRLGGSTNEKLFF
TRBJ1-2	.	TRBV3-1/TRBV3-2	TRBD1	TGTGCCAGCAGCCCAACAGGGGGCGCCGCTTATGGCTACACCTTC	CASSPTGGAAYGYTF
TRBJ1-6	few	TRBV27	.	TGTGCCAGCAGTTTAAGCCCAGCGGGTAATTCACCCCTCCACTTT	CASSLSPAGNSPLHF
TRBJ1-2	few	TRBV18	.	TGTGCCAGCTCACCTGAGGGCAGACGAGGCTACACCTTC	CASSPEGRRGYTF
TRBJ2-5	.	TRBV5-1	.	TGCGCCAGCCGTACTCTCCGGGACTTACAAGAGACCCAGTACTTC	CASRTLRDLQETQYF
TRBJ1-6	.	TRBV18	TRBD1	TGTGCCAGCTCGGACAGACAGGGGCAAAATTCACCCCTCCACTTT	CASSDRQGQNSPLHF
TRBJ1-2	.	TRBV3-1/TRBV3-2	TRBD1	TGTGCCAGCACCCCGGGACAGGGGACCTATGGCTACACCTTC	CASTPGQGTYGYTF
TRBJ2-2	.	TRBV29-1	.	TGCAGCGTTGAGGCCTCTAGGCGGGGCGGCGGGGAGCTGTTTTTT	CSVEASRRGGGELFF
TRBJ1-6	many	TRBV19	.	TGTGCCAGTAGTCAAAGACTATCACCCCTCCACTTT	CASSQRLSPLHF